This T cell receptor (beta chain) was retrieved from a study of blood T cells in healthy people across ages. Sample-barcoded 5' priming and a J-beta primer mix drove a second PCR of roughly 7 to 11 cycles. The authors tagged each cDNA molecule using a template-switch adaptor with 12 random nucleotides. Using its own MiXCR run on the 5' RACE reads, TCRdb lists one record per CDR3 protein. The sample yields 700,000 to 1,000,000 distinct CDR3 sequences, under 45% seen once. V dropped 4 bases and J dropped 3; count of bases not matched to a gene: 8. The CDR3 is made up of 15 amino acids. Germline lookup yields CDR1 SGHRS and CDR2 YFSETQ.

The TCR was taken from a man aged 55 to 70 in good health. This chain links TRBV5-1 with TRBJ2-3, with 7 bases fitting TRBD2. Sequencing used blood. The CDR3 is CASSATAGETDTQYF. In nucleotides, the CDR3 is TGCGCCAGCAGCGCCACGGCGGGGGAAACAGATACGCAGTATTTT. Using reference TRBV5-1 and TRBJ2-3 for the parts outside the CDR3, the full variable domain is KAGVTQTPRYLIKTRGQQVTLSCSPISGHRSVSWYQQTPGQGLQFLFEYFSETQRNKGNFPGRFSGRQFSNSRSEMNVSTLELGDSALYLCASSATAGETDTQYFGPGTRLTVL.